This passage covers 9 T cell receptor beta chains from one sample sequenced in a study of OX40 agonist ivuxolimab in advanced cancers. Profiled with immunoSEQ multiplex PCR; TCRdb holds only in-frame clones, not every one. The table records about 62,000 clones, 85% of them present only once. Sequencing used CD4+ or CD8+ T cells sorted from blood, obtained in a trial of the OX40 agonist ivuxolimab. The receptors shown here come from an adult with an advanced solid tumor such as melanoma, head and neck, liver or kidney cancer.

The chain has TRBV30 and TRBJ2-1; the match to TRBD1 covers 9 bases. There are 15 residues in the CDR3. Per germline, CDR1 GTSNPN and CDR2 SVGIG (reference sequence). Trimming removed 2 bases from V and 6 bases from J; junction bases left unmatched: 8. The CDR3 nucleotides are TGTGCCTGGAGTATCCGGGGGACAGGGTTCAATGAGCAGTTCTTC. Translation: CAWSIRGTGFNEQFF.

The V call is TRBV18, the J call TRBJ2-7; 11 bases align to TRBD2. V lost 1 base and J lost 4; bases outside the gene matches: 9. Germline lookup yields CDR1 KGHSH and CDR2 LQKENI. This CDR3 has 17 amino acids. As DNA, the CDR3 is TGTGCCAGCTCACCACTGCTAGCGGGAGGAGGAATTTACGAGCAGTACTTC. This sequence encodes CASSPLLAGGGIYEQYF.

The genes are TRBV18 and TRBJ2-5, with unresolved D. In germline, CDR1 is KGHSH, CDR2 LQKENI. This CDR3 comprises 14 residues. V lost 0 bases, J lost 3 bases, and 8 bases lay in between. Here the CDR3 DNA reads TGTGCCAGCTCACCACCTGGGCGAGAAGAGACCCAGTACTTC. Translated: CASSPPGREETQYF.

Only a few counts were recorded for this clone. The V gene is TRBV14, the J gene TRBJ2-1; D remains unclear. The CDR3 has 15 amino acids. Germline CDR1 and CDR2: SGHDN and FVKESK. V was clipped by 1 base and J by 10 bases, with 17 bases between them. In DNA, the CDR3 is TGTGCCAGCAGCCAAGGTGGGGTTTCGTTCATGGAGCAGTTCTTC. Translation gives CASSQGGVSFMEQFF.

This chain links TRBV28 with TRBJ1-4; D remains ambiguous. This CDR3 region has 15 residues. Trimming cost V 7 bases and J 7 bases, with 19 bases left between them. Germline values: CDR1 MDHEN, CDR2 SYDVKM. In nucleotides, the CDR3 is TGTGCCAGCACCCAGAGAAAGGACGACGGTGAAAAACTGTTTTTT. Its translation is CASTQRKDDGEKLFF.

V is TRBV4-2 and J is TRBJ2-2; D call uncertain. V dropped 2 bases and J dropped 0 bases, with 10 bases sitting between them. Germline V gives CDR1 LGHNA, CDR2 YNFKEQ. The CDR3 runs 16 residues. CDR3 DNA: TGTGCCAGCAGCCAAAATTCACAAACGAACACCGGGGAGCTGTTTTTT. As protein: CASSQNSQTNTGELFF.

The chain couples TRBV6-4 to TRBJ2-7, with TRBD1 identical over 9 bases. Trimming took 3 bases from V and 4 from J; bases not matched to a gene: 7. The CDR3 runs 15 residues. Germline assignment: CDR1 MRHNA and CDR2 SNTAGT. CDR3 sequence: CASSDLGQGVYEQYF. As DNA, the CDR3 is TGTGCCAGCAGTGATCTGGGACAGGGCGTTTACGAGCAGTACTTC.

The chain uses TRBV28 and TRBJ2-5; unclear D gene. Trimming left V 2 bases short and J 5 bases short, with 15 bases between. The length of the CDR3 is 15 residues. The germline CDR1 and CDR2 sequences are MDHEN and SYDVKM. As DNA, the CDR3 is TGTGCCAGCAGTTTACCCCCCGGAAAGATTGAGACCCAGTACTTC. Amino acid sequence: CASSLPPGKIETQYF.

This CDR3 is CASSFLLGGGHEQYF. DNA for the CDR3: TGTGCCAGCAGCTTTCTTCTCGGCGGGGGGCACGAGCAGTACTTC. The V call is TRBV7-2, the J call TRBJ2-7; the match to TRBD2 covers 8 bases. The ends lost 3 bases at V and 5 bases at J; junction bases unmatched: 9. The CDR3 is 15 amino acids. Looked up from germline, CDR1 is SGHTA and CDR2 is FQGNSA.